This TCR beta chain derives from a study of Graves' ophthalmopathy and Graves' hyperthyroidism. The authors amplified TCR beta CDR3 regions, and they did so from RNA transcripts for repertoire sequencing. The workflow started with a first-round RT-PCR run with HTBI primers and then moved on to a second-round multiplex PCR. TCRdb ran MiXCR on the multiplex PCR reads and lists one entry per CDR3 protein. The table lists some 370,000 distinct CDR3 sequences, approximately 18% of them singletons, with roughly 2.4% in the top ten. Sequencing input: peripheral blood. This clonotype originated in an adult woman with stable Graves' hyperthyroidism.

For the CDR3, the DNA is TGTGCCAGCAAACTAGGGAACACCGGGGAGCTGTTTTTT. Protein sequence: CASKLGNTGELFF. The chain carries TRBV6-1 and TRBJ2-2; TRBD2 is a possible D gene (5 bases). Trimming took 7 bases from V and 1 from J, leaving 7 bases between them. Per the germline V gene, CDR1 is MNHNS and CDR2 is SASEGT. The length of the CDR3 is 13 residues.